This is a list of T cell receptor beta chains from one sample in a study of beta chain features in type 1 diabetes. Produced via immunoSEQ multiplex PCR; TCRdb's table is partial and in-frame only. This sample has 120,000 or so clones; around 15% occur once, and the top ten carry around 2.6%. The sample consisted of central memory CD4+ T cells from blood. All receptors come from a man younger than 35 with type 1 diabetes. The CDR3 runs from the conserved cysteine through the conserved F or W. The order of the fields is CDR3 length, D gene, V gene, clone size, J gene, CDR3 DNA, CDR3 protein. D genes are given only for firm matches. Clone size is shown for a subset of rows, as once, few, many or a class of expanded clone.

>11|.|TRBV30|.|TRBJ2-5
TGTGCCTGGAGTGTACGTGAGACCCAGTACTTC
CAWSVRETQYF
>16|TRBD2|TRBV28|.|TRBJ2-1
TGTGCCAGCAGTAGCCTCAGCGGGGGCTCCTACAATGAGCAGTTCTTC
CASSSLSGGSYNEQFF
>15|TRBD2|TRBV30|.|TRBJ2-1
TGTGCCTGGAGGGGACTAGCGGGCTCCTACAATGAGCAGTTCTTC
CAWRGLAGSYNEQFF
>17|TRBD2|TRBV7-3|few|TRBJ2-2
TGTGCCAGCAGCCTGCCAGGGCTAGCGGGGAACACCGGGGAGCTGTTTTTT
CASSLPGLAGNTGELFF
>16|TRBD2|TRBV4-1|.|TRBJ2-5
TGCGCCAGCAGCCAATTAGGACTAGCGGGTTTAGAGACCCAGTACTTC
CASSQLGLAGLETQYF
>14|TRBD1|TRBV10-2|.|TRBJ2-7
TGCGCCAGCCGAGCCGGGACAGGGACCTACGAGCAGTACTTC
CASRAGTGTYEQYF
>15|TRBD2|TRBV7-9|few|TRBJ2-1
TGTGCCAGCAGCTTAGCTAGCGGGGGACTGAATGAGCAGTTCTTC
CASSLASGGLNEQFF
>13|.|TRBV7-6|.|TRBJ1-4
TGTGCCAGCAGCTTAGAGGCTAATGAAAAACTGTTTTTT
CASSLEANEKLFF
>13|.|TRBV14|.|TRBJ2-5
TGTGCCAGCAGCCAAGGTAGCACGGAGACCCAGTACTTC
CASSQGSTETQYF
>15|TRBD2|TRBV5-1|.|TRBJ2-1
TGCGCCAGCAGCCAGCGGGAGGCTAGTTGGGATGAGCAGTTCTTC
CASSQREASWDEQFF
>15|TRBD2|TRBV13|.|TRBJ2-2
TGTGCCAGCAGCTCAAGCGGGGAAAACACCGGGGAGCTGTTTTTT
CASSSSGENTGELFF
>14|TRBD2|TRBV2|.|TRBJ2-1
TGTGCCAGCAGTGAACTGGGACTAGACAATGAGCAGTTCTTC
CASSELGLDNEQFF
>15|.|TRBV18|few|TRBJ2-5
TGTGCCAGCTCACCACGGGACGTTATCCAAGAGACCCAGTACTTC
CASSPRDVIQETQYF
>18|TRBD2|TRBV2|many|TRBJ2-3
TGTGCTAACCAGGGGCAGGGGAATCTAGCGGGAGTAGGAGATACGCAGTATTTT
CANQGQGNLAGVGDTQYF
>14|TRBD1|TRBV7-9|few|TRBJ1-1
TGTGCCAGCAGCTTCCTAGGACAGGGGGCTGAAGCTTTCTTT
CASSFLGQGAEAFF
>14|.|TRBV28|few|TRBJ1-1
TGTGCCAGCACCTCTTGGGCAATGAACACTGAAGCTTTCTTT
CASTSWAMNTEAFF
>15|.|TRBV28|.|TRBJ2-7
TGTGCCAGCAGCCTAGCCGGGGAATCCTTGTACGAGCAGTACTTC
CASSLAGESLYEQYF
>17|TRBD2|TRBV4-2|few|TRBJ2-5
TGTGCCAGCAGCCAGGATTTAGCGGGAGGGTTACAAGAGACCCAGTACTTC
CASSQDLAGGLQETQYF
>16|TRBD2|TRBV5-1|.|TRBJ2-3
TGCGCCAGCAGCCGACGGACTAGCGGGGGCACAGATACGCAGTATTTT
CASSRRTSGGTDTQYF
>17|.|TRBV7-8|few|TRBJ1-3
TGTGCCAGCAGCTTATGGACAGCCTTTAGCTCTGGAAACACCATATATTTT
CASSLWTAFSSGNTIYF
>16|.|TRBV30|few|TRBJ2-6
TGTGCCGGGAGTGTAACCAGTTACTCTGGGGCCAACGTCCTGACTTTC
CAGSVTSYSGANVLTF
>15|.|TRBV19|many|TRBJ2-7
TGTGCCAGTACCGCCCAGACAGGTCTGTCCTACGAGCAGTACTTC
CASTAQTGLSYEQYF
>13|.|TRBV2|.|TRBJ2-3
TGTGCCAGTCTACAGTTCTTGGCAGATACGCAGTATTTT
CASLQFLADTQYF
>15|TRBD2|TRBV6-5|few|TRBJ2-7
TGTGCCAGCACCAACCTAGGGAGCGGGGGGTACGAGCAGTACTTC
CASTNLGSGGYEQYF
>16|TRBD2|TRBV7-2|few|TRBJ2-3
TGTGCCAGCAGCCTAGGACTAGTTGGACGAGCAGATACGCAGTATTTT
CASSLGLVGRADTQYF
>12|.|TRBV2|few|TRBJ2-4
TGTGCCACAGAGAACGGCGACGGCATTCAGTACTTC
CATENGDGIQYF
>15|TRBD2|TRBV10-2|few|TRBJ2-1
TGCGCCAGCAGTGAGTTACTAGCGGGATCGAGTGAGCAGTTCTTC
CASSELLAGSSEQFF
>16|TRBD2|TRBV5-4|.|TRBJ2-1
TGTGCCAGCAGCTTGGCGGGACTAGCGCAATACAATGAGCAGTTCTTC
CASSLAGLAQYNEQFF
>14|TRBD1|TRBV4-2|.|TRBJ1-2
TGTGCCAGCAGCCAAGGGGACAGGGGTTATGGCTACACCTTC
CASSQGDRGYGYTF
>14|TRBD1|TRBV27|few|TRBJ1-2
TGTGCCAGCAGCCCGGACAGGGGAACCTATGGCTACACCTTC
CASSPDRGTYGYTF
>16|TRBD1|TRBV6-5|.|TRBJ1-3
TGTGCCAGCAGTTACTCGGGGACAGGGGCAGGAAACACCATATATTTT
CASSYSGTGAGNTIYF
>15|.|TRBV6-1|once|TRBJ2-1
TGTGCCAGCACGAAAGCCAGGGGAGACTACAATGAGCAGTTCTTC
CASTKARGDYNEQFF
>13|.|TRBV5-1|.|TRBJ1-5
TGCGCCAGCAGTACAGGGATTGATCAGCCCCAGCATTTT
CASSTGIDQPQHF
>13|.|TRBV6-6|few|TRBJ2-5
TGTGCCACATGCCTCAGGGGCGAGGAGACCCAGTACTTC
CATCLRGEETQYF
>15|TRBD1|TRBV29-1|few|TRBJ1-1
TGCAGCGTTGGACAGGGTTGGGGCATGAACACTGAAGCTTTCTTT
CSVGQGWGMNTEAFF
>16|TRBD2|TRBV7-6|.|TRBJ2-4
TGTGCCAGCAGCCCGACTAGCGGGAATTCCAAAAACATTCAGTACTTC
CASSPTSGNSKNIQYF
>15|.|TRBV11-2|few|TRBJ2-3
TGTGCCAGCAGCACGCGCTACCTGAACACAGATACGCAGTATTTT
CASSTRYLNTDTQYF
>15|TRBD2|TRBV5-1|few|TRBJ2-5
TGCGCCAGCAGCTCCCAGGACGGGGAGGGCGAGACCCAGTACTTC
CASSSQDGEGETQYF
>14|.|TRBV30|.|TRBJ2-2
TGTGCCTGGAGTGTACTCCCAAGATTCGGGGAGCTGTTTTTT
CAWSVLPRFGELFF
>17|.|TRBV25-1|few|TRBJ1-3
TGTGCCAGCAGTGAACCCTCCCTTCGGCACTCTGGAAACACCATATATTTT
CASSEPSLRHSGNTIYF
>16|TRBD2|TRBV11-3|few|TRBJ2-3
TGTGCCAGCAGCTTAGGCTTAGCGGGAGTCACAGATACGCAGTATTTT
CASSLGLAGVTDTQYF
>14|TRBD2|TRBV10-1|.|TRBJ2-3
TGCGCCAGCAGTGATGCGGGAGGCACAGATACGCAGTATTTT
CASSDAGGTDTQYF
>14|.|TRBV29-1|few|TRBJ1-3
TGCAGCGTTGAAGGGGGAGCAGGAGGAAACACCATATATTTT
CSVEGGAGGNTIYF
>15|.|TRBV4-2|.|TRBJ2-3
TGTGCCAGCAGCCAAGAGGCTACCAGGGTAGATACGCAGTATTTT
CASSQEATRVDTQYF
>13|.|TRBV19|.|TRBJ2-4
TGTGCCAGTACTGCGGAGGCCATGGACATTCAGTACTTC
CASTAEAMDIQYF
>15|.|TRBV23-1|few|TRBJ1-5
TGCGCCAGCAGTCAGGCAGGGACTAGCAATCAGCCCCAGCATTTT
CASSQAGTSNQPQHF
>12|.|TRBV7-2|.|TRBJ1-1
TGTGCCAGCGGTGTGGGGACGATGGGAGCTTTCTTT
CASGVGTMGAFF
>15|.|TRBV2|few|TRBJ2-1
TGTGCCAGCAGTGTGGGTCGGAGCTCCTACAATGAGCAGTTCTTC
CASSVGRSSYNEQFF
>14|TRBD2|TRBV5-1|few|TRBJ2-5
TGCGCCAGCAGCTTGACGGCGGGAGAGGAGACCCAGTACTTC
CASSLTAGEETQYF
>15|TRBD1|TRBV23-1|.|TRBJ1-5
TGCGCCGGGTCGACAGGGGGCCCTAAAGATCAGCCCCAGCATTTT
CAGSTGGPKDQPQHF
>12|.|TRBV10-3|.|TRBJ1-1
TGTGCCATCGCTCGGTTGAACACTGAAGCTTTCTTT
CAIARLNTEAFF
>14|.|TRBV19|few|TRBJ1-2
TGTGCCACTCACCAACTGGGGGCGCCGGATGGCTACACCTTC
CATHQLGAPDGYTF
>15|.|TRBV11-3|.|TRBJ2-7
TGTGCCAGCAGCTTAGGTGAACAGATCTCCTACGAGCAGTACTTC
CASSLGEQISYEQYF
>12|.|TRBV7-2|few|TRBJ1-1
TGTGCCAGCAGCTTAGAGACCCTCGGGGCTTTCTTT
CASSLETLGAFF
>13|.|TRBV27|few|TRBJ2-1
TGTGCCAGCAGTTTGAAGGGAACTACTGAGCAGTTCTTC
CASSLKGTTEQFF